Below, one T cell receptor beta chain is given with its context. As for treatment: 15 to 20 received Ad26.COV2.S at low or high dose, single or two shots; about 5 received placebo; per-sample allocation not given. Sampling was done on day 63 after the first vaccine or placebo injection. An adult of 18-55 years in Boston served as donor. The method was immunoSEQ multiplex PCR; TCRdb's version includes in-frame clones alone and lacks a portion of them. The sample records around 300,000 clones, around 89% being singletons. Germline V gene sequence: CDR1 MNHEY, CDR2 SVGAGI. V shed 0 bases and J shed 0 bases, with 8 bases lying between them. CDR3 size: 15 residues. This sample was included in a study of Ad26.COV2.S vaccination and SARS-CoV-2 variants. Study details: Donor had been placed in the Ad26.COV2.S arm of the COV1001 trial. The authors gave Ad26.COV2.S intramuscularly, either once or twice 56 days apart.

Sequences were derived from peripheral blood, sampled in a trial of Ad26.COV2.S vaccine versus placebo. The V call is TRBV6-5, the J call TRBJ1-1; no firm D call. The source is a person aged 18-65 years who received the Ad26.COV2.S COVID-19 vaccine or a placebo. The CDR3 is CASSYSRYMNTEAFF. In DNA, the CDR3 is TGTGCCAGCAGTTACTCGAGATACATGAACACTGAAGCTTTCTTT.